A selection of T cell receptor beta chains follows, all from one sample in a study of T cells in localized non-small cell lung cancer. Only in-frame clones appear in the TCRdb table, and some are missing; sequencing was by immunoSEQ multiplex PCR. The table has around 20,000 clones, around 93% seen once. Specimen: peripheral blood, collected before any cancer treatment. Every receptor here comes from a woman aged 40-69 years with stage I lung adenocarcinoma. Each CDR3 is given with its conserved first and last residue. A D gene is named only where the DNA matches it firmly. Part of the rows lack a size; the others show once, few, many or a class for expanded clones.

D: NA
J: TRBJ1-1
V: TRBV5-1
size: NA
DNA: TGCGCCAGCAGCTTGGATCACACAGCATCTGAAGCTTTCTTT
CDR3: CASSLDHTASEAFF

D: NA
J: TRBJ1-3
V: TRBV16
size: NA
DNA: TGTGCCAGCAGCCTTACAGGGTTCTCTGGAAACACCATATATTTT
CDR3: CASSLTGFSGNTIYF

D: NA
J: TRBJ1-1
V: TRBV7-2
size: NA
DNA: TGTGCCAGCAGCTTAGAGGTAGACCTGAACACTGAAGCTTTCTTT
CDR3: CASSLEVDLNTEAFF

D: TRBD2
J: TRBJ2-3
V: TRBV18
size: NA
DNA: TGTGCCAGCTCACAGGGACTAGCGGGAGTGGATACGCAGTATTTT
CDR3: CASSQGLAGVDTQYF

D: TRBD1
J: TRBJ2-4
V: TRBV28
size: NA
DNA: TGTGCCAGCAGTTTAAGTCAGGGGGCCCACATTCAGTACTTC
CDR3: CASSLSQGAHIQYF

D: TRBD1
J: TRBJ1-1
V: TRBV28
size: NA
DNA: TGTGCCAGCACGGACAGGGGAGTGAACACTGAAGCTTTCTTT
CDR3: CASTDRGVNTEAFF

D: NA
J: TRBJ2-5
V: TRBV7-2
size: NA
DNA: TGTGCCAGCAGCTTAGAGGTAGAGACCCAGTACTTC
CDR3: CASSLEVETQYF

D: TRBD1
J: TRBJ1-3
V: TRBV28
size: NA
DNA: TGTGCCAGCAGCTTCGACAGGGGTCGAAACACCATATATTTT
CDR3: CASSFDRGRNTIYF

D: NA
J: TRBJ1-6
V: TRBV4-3
size: NA
DNA: TGCGCCAGCAGCCAAGAGGTGTCTTACCAGTCCTATAATTCACCCCTCCACTTT
CDR3: CASSQEVSYQSYNSPLHF

D: NA
J: TRBJ2-1
V: TRBV6-4
size: NA
DNA: TGTGCCAGCAGCCCCGGGGAACTGAAAGATGAGCAGTTCTTC
CDR3: CASSPGELKDEQFF

D: NA
J: TRBJ2-3
V: TRBV19
size: NA
DNA: TGTGCCAGTAGTAATGATCAGGACTTCACAGATACGCAGTATTTT
CDR3: CASSNDQDFTDTQYF

D: NA
J: TRBJ2-2
V: TRBV27
size: NA
DNA: TGTGCCAGCACCCCCACCGGCAGGGTCTCCGGGGAGCTGTTTTTT
CDR3: CASTPTGRVSGELFF

D: TRBD1
J: TRBJ1-2
V: TRBV6-6
size: NA
DNA: TGTGCCAGCAGTCTGACAGGGAGTGATGGCTACACCTTC
CDR3: CASSLTGSDGYTF

D: NA
J: TRBJ1-1
V: TRBV2
size: few
DNA: TGTGCCAGCAGTGAAGACCGTGAAGCTTTCTTT
CDR3: CASSEDREAFF

D: NA
J: TRBJ1-2
V: TRBV7-9
size: NA
DNA: TGTGCCAGCAGCTTAATAGACACTTATGGCTACACCTTC
CDR3: CASSLIDTYGYTF

D: TRBD2
J: TRBJ2-4
V: TRBV19
size: NA
DNA: TGTGCCAGTAGTGCCAGCGGGGGGGCCGTCAGCATTCAGTACTTC
CDR3: CASSASGGAVSIQYF

D: NA
J: TRBJ1-1
V: TRBV27
size: NA
DNA: TGTGCCAGCAGTTTAAGCCGGCAGGCGGGGACTGAAGCTTTCTTT
CDR3: CASSLSRQAGTEAFF

D: NA
J: TRBJ2-7
V: TRBV2
size: NA
DNA: TGTGCCAGCAGGGTCATGGACGCAGCTTACGAGCAGTACTTC
CDR3: CASRVMDAAYEQYF

D: NA
J: TRBJ1-1
V: TRBV10-3
size: NA
DNA: TGTGCCATCATGGGAAACCTGGGACTAGGGAACCCTGAAGCTTTCTTT
CDR3: CAIMGNLGLGNPEAFF

D: NA
J: TRBJ2-1
V: TRBV6-4
size: NA
DNA: TGTGCCAGCAGTGACTCGGTGCGAGACTATAATAATGAGCAGTTCTTC
CDR3: CASSDSVRDYNNEQFF